The rows below give T cell receptor beta chains drawn from one sample of a study of human T cells and chemical hapten exposure. TCRdb reanalysed the RACE reads using MiXCR and keeps one entry per CDR3 protein. Seen here are under 300,000 distinct CDR3 sequences, approximately 8.4% observed once, and the top ten hold roughly 2.5%. Source: whole blood, taken in connection with sensitization to the hapten diphenylcyclopropenone (DPC). Source of these receptors: a woman between 40 and 50 years old with alopecia areata. Some clones in this sample may be carry-over from other donors' samples. Each CDR3 is given with its conserved first and last residue. The D gene is left open where the match is weak. A clone size is listed for some rows: how often the clone was seen (once, few, many), or a class if it is expanded.

J	V	size	D	DNA	CDR3
TRBJ2-7	TRBV10-3	NA	NA	TGTGCCATCAGTGAAGCGGAGGGATCGGAAGAGCAGTACTTC	CAISEAEGSEEQYF
TRBJ2-7	TRBV6-5	few	NA	TGTGCCAGCAGTACGGGGAAGGTAAACCTGGGGTACGAGCAGTACTTC	CASSTGKVNLGYEQYF
TRBJ1-3	TRBV5-1	many	NA	TGCGCCAGCAGCGTTACAGGGACTGGAAACACCATATATTTT	CASSVTGTGNTIYF
TRBJ2-7	TRBV6-6	many	TRBD2	TGTGCCAGCAGTTCGGGACTAGCGGGAGCCTCCTTATTCTACGAGCAGTACTTC	CASSSGLAGASLFYEQYF
TRBJ2-7	TRBV12-3/TRBV12-4	few	TRBD2	TGTGCCAGCAGCCTCTTAGCGGGAGTCTCCTACGAGCAGTACTTC	CASSLLAGVSYEQYF
TRBJ2-7	TRBV28	many	TRBD1	TGTGCCAGCAGACCGCTACACTCAACAGGGGGCTGGATGAACGAGCAGTACTTC	CASRPLHSTGGWMNEQYF
TRBJ2-1	TRBV4-2	few	NA	TGTGCCAGCAGCCAAGGAGGCGGGACCGGAATTTCCTACAATGAGCAGTTCTTC	CASSQGGGTGISYNEQFF
TRBJ1-5	TRBV6-5	NA	NA	TGTGCCAGCAGTTACCCCATAGGGGAGGTCGCGGGTCAGCCCCAGCATTTT	CASSYPIGEVAGQPQHF
TRBJ2-1	TRBV28	many	TRBD1	TGTGCCAGCAGACCCGCGGACAGGGTTAATGGTAATGAGCAGTTCTTC	CASRPADRVNGNEQFF
TRBJ2-2	TRBV12-2	NA	NA	TGTGCAAGTCGCTTAGACTTATTGTTCGCGGAGCGGGAGAGGACCGGGGAGCTGTTTTTT	CASRLDLLFAERERTGELFF
TRBJ2-2	TRBV29-1	few	NA	TGCAGCGTTGTCTACGGGACCCACACCGGGGAGCTGTTTTTT	CSVVYGTHTGELFF
TRBJ1-1	TRBV5-8	NA	NA	TGTGCCAGCAGCTTTCGTGCAGGGTCTGTTAGTAGAACTGAAGCTTTCTTT	CASSFRAGSVSRTEAFF
TRBJ1-1	TRBV3-1	NA	NA	TGTGCCAGCAGCCAAGCCGCCCGGCGCTACATGAACACTGAAGCTTTCTTT	CASSQAARRYMNTEAFF
TRBJ1-1	TRBV28	many	NA	TGTGCCAGCAGTTTGGGTGGGGGCATCACTGAAGCTTTCTTT	CASSLGGGITEAFF
TRBJ2-5	TRBV6-2/TRBV6-3	few	NA	TGTGCCAGCAGCACAATTGCAGAGACCCAGTACTTC	CASSTIAETQYF
TRBJ1-1	TRBV7-9	few	NA	TGTGCCAGCAGCTTTCAGGGGCCCGAAGCTTTCTTT	CASSFQGPEAFF
TRBJ1-4	TRBV10-3	few	NA	TGTGCCATCAGTGAGGGAGCGAGGGGCGGCGAAAAACTGTTTTTT	CAISEGARGGEKLFF
TRBJ2-1	TRBV6-5	NA	NA	TGTGCCAGCAGAGGGGATTTGAAGGGTGAGCAGTTCTTC	CASRGDLKGEQFF
TRBJ2-3	TRBV4-2	few	TRBD2	TGTGCCAGCAGCCAAGAAAGGCTAGCGGGAGAAGGTACGCAGTATTTT	CASSQERLAGEGTQYF
TRBJ2-7	TRBV5-1	few	TRBD1	TGCGCCAGCAGCCTGGGAACCGGGACAGGCTCCTACGAGCAGTACTTC	CASSLGTGTGSYEQYF
TRBJ1-4	TRBV6-1	NA	NA	TGTGCCAGCAGGGGCCAGGGGTTTAATGAAAAACTGTTTTTT	CASRGQGFNEKLFF
TRBJ1-2	TRBV7-9	NA	NA	TGTGCCAGCAGCTCTCGACACGTAACCGACTATGGCTACACCTTC	CASSSRHVTDYGYTF
TRBJ2-5	TRBV12-3/TRBV12-4	NA	NA	TGTGCCAGCAGCCGCCGGGACTTTGAAGAGACCCAGTACTTC	CASSRRDFEETQYF
TRBJ2-5	TRBV27	many	NA	TGTGCCACCGGGGGAGGTGTTGGGGGAGAGACCCAGTACTTC	CATGGGVGGETQYF
TRBJ2-7	TRBV6-2/TRBV6-3	NA	TRBD2	TGTGCCAGTCGGACTAGCGCCCACGAGCAGTACTTC	CASRTSAHEQYF
TRBJ1-2	TRBV5-1	few	NA	TGCGCCAGCAGCGCCGGGGAGGGGTCGGACTATGGCTACACCTTC	CASSAGEGSDYGYTF
TRBJ2-5	TRBV2	few	TRBD1	TGTGCCAGCAAGCCCGACAGGGGAAGGGAGACCCAGTACTTC	CASKPDRGRETQYF
TRBJ2-5	TRBV11-2	NA	TRBD2	TGTGCCAGCACCCTTTCACCCCGACTAGCGACGAGAGAGACCCAGTACTTC	CASTLSPRLATRETQYF
TRBJ1-2	TRBV24-1	NA	TRBD1	TGTGCCACCAGTTCGGACAGGAGCTATGGCTACACCTTC	CATSSDRSYGYTF
TRBJ2-3	TRBV5-1	few	TRBD2	TGCGCCAGCAGCTTACCTAGCGGGAACACAGATACGCAGTATTTT	CASSLPSGNTDTQYF
TRBJ2-1	TRBV6-2/TRBV6-3	NA	TRBD2	TGTGCCAGCAAGACTAGCGGATCCTACAATGAGCAGTTCTTC	CASKTSGSYNEQFF
TRBJ1-5	TRBV20-1	many	NA	TGCAGTGCTAGAGATCCAGGAACAGGTCAGCCCCAGCATTTT	CSARDPGTGQPQHF
TRBJ1-2	TRBV11-2	few	TRBD1	TGTGCCAGCAGCTTGACAGGGATCTATGGCTACACCTTC	CASSLTGIYGYTF
TRBJ2-7	TRBV6-1	few	NA	TGTGCCAGCAAGCGGGACAGCACCTACGAGCAGTACTTC	CASKRDSTYEQYF
TRBJ1-1	TRBV7-9	few	TRBD1	TGTGCCAGCAGCTTAGGGGCAGGGGGCAGTGGCACTGAAGCTTTCTTT	CASSLGAGGSGTEAFF
TRBJ2-2	TRBV12-3/TRBV12-4	many	NA	TGTGCCAGCAGACCACCCCCAACCGGGGAGCTGTTTTTT	CASRPPPTGELFF
TRBJ1-1	TRBV7-2	few	NA	TGTGCCAGCAGCTTATCTATTGCGGGGTCTGCTGAAGCTTTCTTT	CASSLSIAGSAEAFF
TRBJ2-6	TRBV7-8	many	NA	TGTGCCAGCAGCCGTCAGGGACCAGGGGCCAACGTCCTGACTTTC	CASSRQGPGANVLTF
TRBJ2-7	TRBV5-1	few	TRBD2	TGCGCCAGCAGCTGGGGGAGGGACGAGCAGTACTTC	CASSWGRDEQYF
TRBJ2-2	TRBV4-2	many	NA	TGTGCCAGCAGCCAAGTGGGTCAGATCACCGGGGAGCTGTTTTTT	CASSQVGQITGELFF
TRBJ1-5	TRBV18	few	NA	TGTGCCAGCTCACCAACGGCCGAGGGGAGTCAGCCCCAGCATTTT	CASSPTAEGSQPQHF